This is a list of T cell receptor beta chains from one sample in a study of vaccination effects on CD4 cells after COVID-19. These TCRs' antigens remain unknown. Only in-frame clones appear in the TCRdb table, and some are missing; sequencing was by immunoSEQ multiplex PCR. Counted here are about 72,000 clones, 60% to 80% occurring once; the ten biggest clones make up over 2%. The source was CD4+ T cells from PBMCs cultured without peptide, collected before COVID-19 vaccination. Receptors were obtained from a human donor who received a COVID-19 vaccine. Both conserved end residues are part of each CDR3. Each record gives: CDR3 DNA, CDR3 protein, CDR3 length, clone size, J gene, D gene, V gene. The D gene is left open where the match is weak. Clone size appears in some rows only: once, few, many, or a class for an expanded clone.

TGTGCCAGCAGCCGCCCGACAGGGGCGTTCCAGCCCCAGCATTTT CASSRPTGAFQPQHF 15 few TRBJ1-5 TRBD1 TRBV6-2/TRBV6-3
TGTGCCTGGAGCAAACACACAGGACTCTCTGGAAACACCATATATTTT CAWSKHTGLSGNTIYF 16 . TRBJ1-3 . TRBV30
TGTGCCAGCAGCTTTATTCTGTTGGGGGACGGCTACACCTTC CASSFILLGDGYTF 14 . TRBJ1-2 . TRBV7-2
TGCGCCAGCAGCTTGGTGGTCGCGGTGCGTGGCGAAGAGACCCAGTACTTC CASSLVVAVRGEETQYF 17 . TRBJ2-5 . TRBV5-1
TGTGCCAGCAGTGAACAGGCTCGTCCACCCCTCCACTTT CASSEQARPPLHF 13 . TRBJ1-6 . TRBV2
TGCGCCAGCACCCGGGACAGAGGGACGGAGTGGTCTGGTGGGGATACGCAGTATTTT CASTRDRGTEWSGGDTQYF 19 . TRBJ2-3 TRBD1 TRBV10-2
TGCAGCGTTGAAGAGGTACTGGATGAGCAGTTCTTC CSVEEVLDEQFF 12 . TRBJ2-1 . TRBV29-1
TGTGCCAGCTCACCGGGCGGGGCGAACACTGAAGCTTTCTTT CASSPGGANTEAFF 14 once TRBJ1-1 . TRBV18
TGTGCCACCAGACAGACAGGGACCCACACTGAAGCTTTCTTT CATRQTGTHTEAFF 14 . TRBJ1-1 TRBD1 TRBV24-1
TGTGCCAGCAGCGCGACAGCGAACACTGAAGCTTTCTTT CASSATANTEAFF 13 . TRBJ1-1 . TRBV5-4
TGTGCCAGCAGCTTGACCGCTCTGACAGGGAACACCGGGGAGCTGTTTTTT CASSLTALTGNTGELFF 17 . TRBJ2-2 . TRBV7-8
TGTGCCAGCAGCTCGACAGTGCATGGCTACACCTTC CASSSTVHGYTF 12 . TRBJ1-2 . TRBV5-5
TGCGCCAGCAGCTTGGACGGGGCGTTCAATCAGCCCCAGCATTTT CASSLDGAFNQPQHF 15 . TRBJ1-5 . TRBV5-1
TGTGCCAGCAGTAAGGGGGGTTCTGGGGCCAACGTCCTGACTTTC CASSKGGSGANVLTF 15 . TRBJ2-6 . TRBV6-5
TGCAGCGTTGGAAGTGATTTAGGTGAGCAGTTCTTC CSVGSDLGEQFF 12 . TRBJ2-1 . TRBV29-1
TGTGCCACCAGTGCCCGACAAGCGGGGGGCACAGATACGCAGTATTTT CATSARQAGGTDTQYF 16 . TRBJ2-3 TRBD2 TRBV24-1
TGTGCCAGCTCCCGCAACGGCAATCAGCCCCAGCATTTT CASSRNGNQPQHF 13 few TRBJ1-5 . TRBV18
TGTGCCAGCAGTTACCCCGGGACAGGGGATTGGAGCAATCAGCCCCAGCATTTT CASSYPGTGDWSNQPQHF 18 . TRBJ1-5 TRBD1 TRBV6-2/TRBV6-3
TGCGCCAGCAGCCAAGTGGACGCTGGACAGTTCCATGGCTACACCTTC CASSQVDAGQFHGYTF 16 . TRBJ1-2 . TRBV4-3
TGTGCCAGCAGGGACAGGTATGGGGACATTCAGTACTTC CASRDRYGDIQYF 13 few TRBJ2-4 TRBD1 TRBV6-5
TGCAGCGGTGCATCCTACACAGATACGCAGTATTTT CSGASYTDTQYF 12 . TRBJ2-3 . TRBV29-1
TGTGCCAGCAGCCGACAGAAAGGGGATGAAAAACTGTTTTTT CASSRQKGDEKLFF 14 . TRBJ1-4 . TRBV5-5
TGTGCCAGCAGTTACTCGGGAGGGGGACAGAGAAACACCATATATTTT CASSYSGGGQRNTIYF 16 once TRBJ1-3 TRBD1 TRBV6-5
TGTGCCAGCAGCTTATCCCCTCTCAATGAGCAGTTCTTC CASSLSPLNEQFF 13 . TRBJ2-1 . TRBV7-2
TGTGCCACCAGCAGAGTAGGGGTAGGAAATTCACCCCTCCACTTT CATSRVGVGNSPLHF 15 few TRBJ1-6 . TRBV15
TGCAGCGTGGAATATCGGGGAGGCCTCCACTTT CSVEYRGGLHF 11 . TRBJ1-6 . TRBV29-1
TGTGCCAGCAGCGTCTCCGGGACGAGGGGCTCTGGAAACACCATATATTTT CASSVSGTRGSGNTIYF 17 . TRBJ1-3 . TRBV9
TGTGCCAGTAGGGGGGGCACAGATACGCAGTATTTT CASRGGTDTQYF 12 . TRBJ2-3 . TRBV19
TGTGCCAGCAGCCCAAGGACAGGAGCCTTAGCTAACTATGGCTACACCTTC CASSPRTGALANYGYTF 17 . TRBJ1-2 TRBD1 TRBV7-2
TGTGCCAGCAGCCAACGCGATACGCAGTATTTT CASSQRDTQYF 11 . TRBJ2-3 . TRBV28
TGTGCCAGCAGCCGCGGGGTCCCCGGGGAGCTGTTTTTT CASSRGVPGELFF 13 . TRBJ2-2 . TRBV3-1/TRBV3-2
TGCGCCAGCAGCTTGGCCGGGACAGGGCCCGATACGCAGTATTTT CASSLAGTGPDTQYF 15 . TRBJ2-3 TRBD1 TRBV5-1
TGTGCCAGCCGAAGTGGGACAGAAAATTACAATGAGCAGTTCTTC CASRSGTENYNEQFF 15 . TRBJ2-1 TRBD1 TRBV27
TGTGCCAGCAGCCCCACAGGGGTGGTTCAGCCCCAGCATTTT CASSPTGVVQPQHF 14 once TRBJ1-5 TRBD1 TRBV7-2
TGTGCCAGCAGCTTAGGCGGGACTAGCGGGGGGGCGAATACGCAGTATTTT CASSLGGTSGGANTQYF 17 once TRBJ2-3 TRBD2 TRBV7-3
TGTGCCAGTACTCGCAGCCACACTGAAGCTTTCTTT CASTRSHTEAFF 12 . TRBJ1-1 . TRBV19
TGTGCCAGCTCCCCCATTACTGGGAATCAAGAGACCCAGTACTTC CASSPITGNQETQYF 15 . TRBJ2-5 . TRBV18
TGTGCCAGCAGCCTCAGGGTCCCTAATGAAAAACTGTTTTTT CASSLRVPNEKLFF 14 few TRBJ1-4 . TRBV5-6
TGTGCCAGCAGCTTAAGTGGACAGGGGGGTTCACCCCTCCACTTT CASSLSGQGGSPLHF 15 . TRBJ1-6 TRBD1 TRBV7-3
TGTGCCAGCAGTTTAGCCAGGAGCTATGGCTACACCTTC CASSLARSYGYTF 13 . TRBJ1-2 . TRBV12-3/TRBV12-4
TGTGCCAGCAGCGCGGGACAGGGGGCAGAGACCCAGTACTTC CASSAGQGAETQYF 14 . TRBJ2-5 TRBD1 TRBV9
TGTGCCAGCAGTTATGTTCAGGGGACAGGGGTCGACACTGAAGCTTTCTTT CASSYVQGTGVDTEAFF 17 . TRBJ1-1 TRBD1 TRBV6-2/TRBV6-3
TGCGCCAGCAGCTTGGGACAGATATACAATGAGCAGTTCTTC CASSLGQIYNEQFF 14 . TRBJ2-1 . TRBV5-1
TGTGCCAGCAATTTAGACAGGGGCACCGGGGAGCTGTTTTTT CASNLDRGTGELFF 14 few TRBJ2-2 TRBD1 TRBV2
TGTGCCAGCAGTGAGCTCAACAGGGAGAACACCGGGGAGCTGTTTTTT CASSELNRENTGELFF 16 . TRBJ2-2 . TRBV6-1
TGTGCCAGCAGTGGCGGGGGTGGAGATACGCAGTATTTT CASSGGGGDTQYF 13 . TRBJ2-3 TRBD2 TRBV2
TGTGCCACCAGTGATTTGGGCCGGTCCAATGAAGGAGAGCAGTTCTTC CATSDLGRSNEGEQFF 16 . TRBJ2-1 . TRBV24-1
TGTGCCAGCAGCTCGACCTTAGCGGCTATACTCCGGGAGACCCAGTACTTC CASSSTLAAILRETQYF 17 once TRBJ2-5 . TRBV7-2
TGCGCCAGCAGCCTATCGGGGGCTCGGGACAATGAGCAGTTCTTC CASSLSGARDNEQFF 15 few TRBJ2-1 . TRBV5-1
TGTGCCAGCAGTGGGGCCACAGGGGATCCGGAGACCCAGTACTTC CASSGATGDPETQYF 15 . TRBJ2-5 TRBD1 TRBV25-1
TGTGCCAGCAGCTTGGGGCAGGGTAGCACTAATGAAAAACTGTTTTTT CASSLGQGSTNEKLFF 16 . TRBJ1-4 . TRBV5-8
TGTGCCAGCAGTGAAATAAACTATGGCTACACCTTC CASSEINYGYTF 12 . TRBJ1-2 . TRBV2
TGTGCCAGCAGTTTTTCGACAGCCATGAACACTGAAGCTTTCTTT CASSFSTAMNTEAFF 15 . TRBJ1-1 . TRBV6-5
TGCGCCAGCAGCCCAACGAGTCAGAGCTCCTATAATTCACCCCTCCACTTT CASSPTSQSSYNSPLHF 17 . TRBJ1-6 . TRBV5-1
TGTGCCAGCACCCAGGGGGCCGGGGAGCTGTTTTTT CASTQGAGELFF 12 . TRBJ2-2 TRBD1 TRBV18